This TCR beta chain originates from a study of lymphopenia after photon versus proton radiotherapy. Broader study findings: Authors raise, but do not show, better survival with proton therapy. Under photons, naive T cells and diversity fell while effector/memory populations rose. After lymphocyte nadir, photon-treated repertoires showed oligoclonal expansion, especially CD8+ Temra.

Sequencing used immunoSEQ multiplex PCR; TCRdb keeps in-frame clones, though not all of them. The table includes about 50,000 clones, around 83% detected once. A remark on this clone: Its antigen remains unidentified.

The CDR3 has 14 amino acids. Germline V lookup: CDR1 SGHVS, CDR2 FNYEAQ. Unmatched junction bases numbered 6, after V lost 4 bases and J lost 7 bases. The TCR originated in a man between 45 and 60 years old with gastric cancer. V is TRBV7-6 and J is TRBJ2-3, with 9 bases identical to TRBD1. The input for sequencing was peripheral blood, taken from a patient treated with photon-based radiotherapy. For the CDR3, the DNA is TGTGCCAGCAGCTCAACAGGGGGCGAAAATACGCAGTATTTT. It specifies CASSSTGGENTQYF.